This T cell receptor (beta chain) stems from a study of regulatory T cells in long-lasting Graves disease (dated by TCRdb to the early 2020s). In the study overall: Persistent Graves' disease was defined as antithyroid drug treatment for over 5 years with persistently positive TSH receptor autoantibodies. Peripheral blood TCR sequencing and RNA sequencing compared persistent Graves' disease patients with newly diagnosed Graves' disease patients. The study was registered as a clinical trial and conducted in China. A total of about 33 samples were covered by TCR sequencing, comprising some 13 persistent and 20 newly diagnosed Graves' disease patients. Persistent Graves' disease patients in the clinical cohort had taken antithyroid drugs for roughly ten years on average. Results the study describes overall, beyond this receptor: A larger number of public clonotypes was shared among persistent patients (around 3,000) than among newly diagnosed patients (around 890). The small sample size was acknowledged by the authors as a limitation that may reduce accuracy. Lower TCR Shannon entropy and fewer highly expanded clones were observed in persistent Graves' disease patients than in newly diagnosed patients, which suggested clonal expansion. Preferential use of TRBV28, TRBJ1-2 and TRBJ2-5 was observed in persistent disease, whereas TRBV20-1 and TRBJ2-1 were favored in newly diagnosed disease. Only the TCR beta chain was sequenced and analyzed. The study examined only peripheral blood because the primary lesion, thyroid tissue, could not be accessed.

The CDR3 runs 13 amino acids, cysteine and phenylalanine included. Just the 39-base CDR3 DNA is kept, in frame starting at base 1. From a lookup of the germline V gene (reference sequence), CDR1 and CDR2 are SEHNR and FQNEAQ. Trimming costs V 1 base and J 2 bases, and their ends lie 6 bases apart. In the paper's terms, the time point label means: persistent/refractory GD, antithyroid drugs over 5 years with positive TRAb. For both TCR sequencing and RNA sequencing, RNA was extracted from PBMCs using TRIzol. The diagnosis of Graves' disease was made according to American Thyroid Association guidelines. The patients came from an endocrinology department in Xi'an, China. Each patient gave about 9.1 milliliters of peripheral blood, collected in an EDTA anticoagulant tube. Ficoll Paque Plus density gradient separation was used to isolate PBMCs, and no further T cell sorting was performed. An Agilent 2100 Bioanalyzer and agarose gel were used to check RNA quality, while a NanoDrop 2000 measured RNA concentration.

At least ten counts were recorded for this clonotype. Its antigen is still unknown. No much larger clonotype is one base removed from it; base qualities were not supplied. Receptor libraries were prepared by multiplex PCR. The data were produced on an Illumina HiSeq 4000. CDR3 regions were amplified by Arm-PCR with iRepertoire HTBI primers to construct TCR beta libraries. Before sequencing, the PCR products went through gel purification. For the original study's pipeline: Gene usage analysis of CDR3 amino acid clonotypes relied on the approximately 60 TRBV and over 13 TRBJ segments identified across samples. COPE and FqMerger were used to merge filtered high-quality paired reads into contigs. BLAST was used to align contigs to IMGT TRBV, TRBD and TRBJ reference genes, and CDR3 was defined according to IMGT. Any clonotype with a frequency above 0.1% was classified as a highly expanded clone. Shannon entropy was used to measure repertoire diversity, and the Gini coefficient was used to measure V-J evenness. A clonotype found in more than one individual was treated as public. TCRdb itself trimmed the public reads at Q25 with fastp, ran MiXCR and retained productive beta chains. Entries are consolidated by CDR3 protein sequence, retaining the most common genes and DNA. It is TCRdb's table, rather than the study itself, that gives the V and J calls and clone size. This sample is represented by roughly 500,000 distinct CDR3 sequences; under 25% of them were singletons. The ten largest clones take up roughly 7.7% of the sample.

Sequences were derived from peripheral blood mononuclear cells (PBMCs), sampled when the disease was refractory, from a patient treated with antithyroid drugs. The sequence came from a female donor with Graves disease. The chain uses TRBV7-9 and TRBJ2-7; no D segment can be confidently identified. The DNA sequence is TGTGCCAGCAGCTTAGTACAGACCTACGAGCAGTACTTC. Its protein reads: CASSLVQTYEQYF.